This T cell receptor beta chain derives from a study of CD8 T cells in ankylosing spondylitis. Germline assignment: CDR1 MNHEY and CDR2 SMNVEV (reference sequence). The germline V and J ends were trimmed by 4 bases and 2 bases, with 18 bases remaining between them. CDR3 length: 17 amino acids. Each CDR3 protein gets one entry after TCRdb re-called the 5' RACE reads with MiXCR. The table includes over 100,000 distinct CDR3 sequences, over 10% detected once. This clonotype showed up many times. The sequence derives from a female donor with ankylosing spondylitis or in good health (not recorded which). The specimen sequenced was blood, either unsorted or a sorted T cell fraction (not recorded which). V usage is TRBV27 and J usage is TRBJ2-1, with D possibly being TRBD1 or TRBD2 (7 bases each). CDR3 sequence reads: CASSSLQGRGTYNEQFF. In DNA form, the CDR3 reads TGTGCCAGCAGTTCGCTACAGGGGAGGGGAACCTACAATGAGCAGTTCTTC.